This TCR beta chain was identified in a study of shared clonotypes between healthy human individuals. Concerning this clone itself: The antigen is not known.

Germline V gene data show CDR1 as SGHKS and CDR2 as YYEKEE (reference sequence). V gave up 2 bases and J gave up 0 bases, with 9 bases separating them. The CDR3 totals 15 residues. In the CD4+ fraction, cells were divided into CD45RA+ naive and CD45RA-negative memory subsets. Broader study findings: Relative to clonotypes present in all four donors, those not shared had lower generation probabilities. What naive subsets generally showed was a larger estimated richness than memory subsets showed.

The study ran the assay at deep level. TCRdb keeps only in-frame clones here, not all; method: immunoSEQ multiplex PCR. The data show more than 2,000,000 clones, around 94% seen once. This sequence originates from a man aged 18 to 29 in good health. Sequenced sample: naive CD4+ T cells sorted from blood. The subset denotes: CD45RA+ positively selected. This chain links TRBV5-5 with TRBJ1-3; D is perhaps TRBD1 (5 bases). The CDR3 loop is CASSFTTDSGNTIYF. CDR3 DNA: TGTGCCAGCAGCTTTACGACAGACTCTGGAAACACCATATATTTT.